The entry below describes one TCR beta chain. No antigen is known for it. One junction end disagrees with the germline gene, perhaps due to a read error. Other nucleotide sequences from this sample produce the same CDR3. This sample was taken from a study of Tregs in tolerant kidney transplant recipients. Unstimulated regulatory T cells (CD4+CD25+CD127-), CD4+CD25- non-regulatory cells, CD4 and CD8 cells were FACS-sorted from thawed PBMCs. Assay used: immunoSEQ multiplex PCR; TCRdb lists only in-frame clones, some missing. The table lists about 94,000 clones, 90% to 95% of them singletons. Study-wide results and caveats: This study did not directly address biological reproducibility. Findings come from small patient numbers and require larger validation.

The sequence came from a human donor who received a combined kidney and bone marrow transplant. Here the sequenced sample was CD4+ T cells from blood, taken before the transplant.

For the CDR3, the DNA is TGTGCCAGCAGTCTAGGACAGGGGGCAAATAATTCCCCCCTCCACTTT. It specifies CASSLGQGANNSPLHF. This sequence joins TRBV9 and TRBJ1-6; 11 bases map to TRBD1. Looked up from germline, CDR1 is SGDLS and CDR2 is YYNGEE. This CDR3 comprises 16 residues.